The 30 T cell receptor beta chains below were found in one sample sequenced in a study of vaccination and CD4 T cells after COVID-19 (dated 2022 in TCRdb). Antigens of these TCRs are unknown. The receptor library was made with PCR. Sequencing was performed on an Illumina iSeq 100. DNA from cultured CD4+ T cells underwent TCR sequencing with the Oncomine TCR Beta short-read assay at the Johns Hopkins FTIC core. TCRdb redid the processing of the public reads, applying fastp at Q25 and MiXCR, and retained in-frame beta chains. Each CDR3 protein appears once, grouped with its most common genes and DNA. Recorded for this sample are approximately 11,000 distinct CDR3 sequences; about 40% of them occurred a single time. Over 30% of the sample is in the top ten clones. The sample's treatment or condition, from its label and the paper: approximately nine-day PBMC culture with coronavirus spike peptide pools or control peptides (ViraFEST assay).

The sequencing sample was made of CD4+ T cells from blood, cultured in vitro. Receptors originate from a human donor who had recovered from COVID-19.

In this sample, this clonotype turned up a few times. The chain recombines TRBV15 with TRBJ1-4; no clear D. CDR1 is LNHNV, CDR2 YYDKDF, per germline (reference sequence). Trimming left V 2 bases short and J 5 bases short, with 3 bases between. The CDR3 runs to 12 residues. The CDR3 here is CATSRMNEKLFF. The CDR3 DNA is TGTGCCACCAGCAGAATGAATGAAAAACTGTTTTTT.

The rearrangement uses TRBV4-1 and TRBJ2-7; 8 bases match TRBD1. The V gene end was trimmed by 1 base and the J gene end by 4 bases; junction bases not matched to a gene: 3. The germline V gene encodes CDR1 MGHRA and CDR2 YSYEKL. This CDR3 is 14 amino acids long. As DNA, the CDR3 is TGCGCCAGCAGCCAAGGCAGGACAGGGTACGAGCAGTACTTC. Translation: CASSQGRTGYEQYF.

This rearrangement joins TRBV24-1 to TRBJ2-3; 7 bases align to TRBD1. Trimming took 0 bases from V and 1 from J; bases not matched to a gene: 0. CDR1 is KGHDR, CDR2 SFDVKD, per germline. The CDR3 loop spans 15 amino acids. This CDR3 reads CATSDLQGGTDTQYF. CDR3 nucleotides: TGTGCCACCAGTGATTTGCAGGGGGGCACAGATACGCAGTATTTT.

CDR3 sequence: CSAGRQSNQPQHF. CDR3 bases: TGCAGTGCTGGGCGACAGTCCAATCAGCCCCAGCATTTT. The chain couples TRBV20-1 to TRBJ1-5, with D possibly matching TRBD1 (5 bases). The ends were cut back, 5 bases at V and 3 bases at J, with 11 bases in the middle. The germline CDR1 and CDR2 sequences are DFQATT and SNEGSKA (reference sequence). The length of the CDR3 is 13 residues.

The V gene is TRBV2, the J gene TRBJ1-1; D call uncertain. The CDR3 is 13 amino acids. The germline V gene encodes CDR1 SNHLY and CDR2 FYNNEI. V lost 4 bases and J lost 2, with 8 bases in between. DNA for the CDR3: TGTGCCAGCAGTGGAGAGGTAAACACTGAAGCTTTCTTT. Its protein is CASSGEVNTEAFF. The whole variable domain, remainder taken from reference TRBV2 and TRBJ1-1, is EPEVTQTPSHQVTQMGQEVILRCVPISNHLYFYWYRQILGQKVEFLVSFYNNEISEKSEIFDDQFSVERPDGSNFTLKIRSTKLEDSAMYFCASSGEVNTEAFFGQGTRLTVV.

The V and J genes are TRBV20-1 and TRBJ1-2; the D gene is possibly TRBD1 (5 bases). The CDR3 is 14 residues long. V shed 5 bases and J shed 3 bases, with 16 bases lying between them. Per the germline V gene, CDR1 is DFQATT and CDR2 is SNEGSKA (reference sequence). The CDR3 coding sequence is TGCAGTGCTTCCGGATCGTGGGGGGACTATGGCTACACCTTC. Its translation is CSASGSWGDYGYTF.

The chain combines TRBV6-1 with TRBJ1-2; weak D call: TRBD1 (5 bases). CDR1 and CDR2 from the germline V gene are MNHNS and SASEGT. CDR3 length: 13 amino acids. The V gene lost 4 bases and the J gene lost 5 bases, with 11 bases spanning the gap. CDR3 sequence: CASSGPDTYGYTF. The CDR3 nucleotides are TGTGCCAGCAGTGGCCCGGACACGTATGGCTACACCTTC.

This clonotype showed up just once. V usage is TRBV7-9 and J usage is TRBJ1-2; D not resolved. Germline V gene sequence: CDR1 SEHNR, CDR2 FQNEAQ (reference sequence). The CDR3 sequence is 12 residues long. V lost 4 bases and J 5 bases, leaving 8 bases between the germline ends. The CDR3, as DNA: TGTGCCAGCAGCTACCCACTTTATGGCTACACCTTC. Translated: CASSYPLYGYTF.

The V call is TRBV21-1, the J call TRBJ2-5; TRBD1 is taken as the D call from the table, unchecked against the DNA. TRBV21-1 is assigned pseudogene status. CDR3 length equals 17 residues. The CDR3 coding sequence is TGTGCCAGGGGTCTGATTCGACAGGGAGGTGAACAAGAGACCCAGTACTTC. Its translation is CARGLIRQGGEQETQYF.

The count of this clonotype is one. This chain uses TRBV6-5 with TRBJ1-6; perhaps TRBD1 as D (5 bases). V was pared by 4 bases and J by 0 bases, with 16 bases between. Germline V gives CDR1 MNHEY, CDR2 SVGAGI. The CDR3 sequence is 18 residues long. CDR3 in amino acids: CASSSSGRGSSYNSPLHF. The CDR3, as DNA: TGTGCCAGCAGTTCCTCGGGACGCGGGAGCTCCTATAATTCACCCCTCCACTTT.

The chain joins TRBV7-9 to TRBJ2-5; 13 bases match TRBD2. Trimming cost V 4 bases and J 7 bases; bases outside gene matches: 0. CDR3 size: 13 residues. Per the germline V gene, CDR1 is SEHNR and CDR2 is FQNEAQ (reference sequence). For the CDR3, the DNA is TGTGCCAGCAGCTGGACTAGCGGGGGGACCCAGTACTTC. Its translation: CASSWTSGGTQYF.

Regarding this clonotype: One end of the junction varies from germline; a read error may be responsible. V gene TRBV7-2 combines with J gene TRBJ2-2; 8 positions agree with TRBD2. The CDR3 extends over 17 amino acids. CDR1 is SGHTA, CDR2 FQGNSA, per germline. The CDR3 loop reads CASSQDVAGGRTGELFF. The CDR3, as DNA: TGCGCCAGCAGCCAAGATGTCGCGGGGGGCCGCACCGGGGAGCTGTTTTTT.

This chain uses TRBV5-1 with TRBJ1-1; TRBD1 aligns across 7 bases. Germline V gene data show CDR1 as SGHRS and CDR2 as YFSETQ. This CDR3 comprises 14 residues. Trimming at V came to 4 bases and at J to 4 bases, leaving 7 bases not matched to a gene. The CDR3 DNA reads TGCGCCAGCAGCCCGACAGGGCTTGTCACTGAAGCTTTCTTT. This sequence encodes CASSPTGLVTEAFF.

This clonotype turned up a few times. CDR3 residues: CASRAGVTGELFF. The DNA of the CDR3 is TGTGCCAGTAGGGCAGGGGTGACCGGGGAGCTGTTTTTT. The chain joins TRBV19 to TRBJ2-2, with D maybe TRBD1 (6 bases). Germline values: CDR1 LNHDA, CDR2 SQIVND (reference sequence). The CDR3 runs 13 residues. Trimming took 6 bases from V and 5 from J, leaving 10 bases between them.

V and J are TRBV2 and TRBJ1-2; D ambiguous. Trimming took 5 bases from V and 0 from J, leaving 7 bases between them. This CDR3 has 13 residues. Germline V gene lookup returns CDR1 SNHLY and CDR2 FYNNEI. CDR3 loop: CASSIGANYGYTF. In DNA, the CDR3 is TGTGCCAGCAGTATCGGGGCTAACTATGGCTACACCTTC.

The chain recombines TRBV6-5 with TRBJ1-2; D may be TRBD1 (5 bases). The CDR3 covers 15 residues. Germline assignment: CDR1 MNHEY and CDR2 SVGAGI. Trimming left V 0 bases short and J 7 bases short, with 15 bases between. Here the CDR3 DNA reads TGTGCCAGCAGTTACTCACCAAAGACAGCATTTGGCTACACCTTC. Amino acid sequence: CASSYSPKTAFGYTF.

V usage is TRBV6-1 and J usage is TRBJ1-2; a weak D match, TRBD1 (6 bases). The CDR3 consists of 15 residues. Germline V gene lookup returns CDR1 MNHNS and CDR2 SASEGT. Trimming stripped 2 bases from V and 5 bases from J, with 15 bases between. The CDR3 here is CASSEQGTYLYGYTF. The CDR3 DNA follows: TGTGCCAGCAGTGAACAGGGGACGTACCTTTATGGCTACACCTTC.

The chain joins TRBV7-2 to TRBJ2-3; tentative D call: TRBD2 (7 bases). This CDR3 has 15 amino acids. The V gene lost 8 bases and the J gene lost 1 base, with 16 bases spanning the gap. Germline-derived CDR1 and CDR2 are SGHTA and FQGNSA. In nucleotides, the CDR3 is TGTGCCAGCGGGGGGCAAGCGGGGCGCACAGATACGCAGTATTTT. Translated, it gives CASGGQAGRTDTQYF.

The rearrangement links TRBV15 to TRBJ1-2; TRBD1 aligns across 7 bases. Looked up from germline, CDR1 is LNHNV and CDR2 is YYDKDF (reference sequence). The CDR3 covers 14 residues. V lost 4 bases to trimming and J lost 2 bases; unmatched junction nucleotides: 4. CDR3: CATSTRGGNYGYTF. CDR3 sequence (DNA): TGTGCCACCAGCACCAGGGGGGGAAACTATGGCTACACCTTC.

The chain couples TRBV25-1 to TRBJ2-2, with a possible D match to TRBD1 (5 bases). Germline CDR1 reads MGHDK; CDR2 reads SYGVNS. The CDR3 totals 15 residues. V dropped 3 bases and J dropped 4 bases, with 12 bases sitting between them. DNA for the CDR3: TGTGCCAGCAGTGACTTAACAGGATTCACCGGGGAGCTGTTTTTT. This translates into CASSDLTGFTGELFF.

CDR3 DNA sequence: TGTGCCAGCAGTTACTCGATGGTAGAGAGAGGCACTGAAGCTTTCTTT. Amino acids: CASSYSMVERGTEAFF. This chain connects TRBV6-5 to TRBJ1-1; D is unclear. Trimming removed 0 bases from V and 4 bases from J, with 15 bases in between. The germline CDR1 and CDR2 sequences are MNHEY and SVGAGI. The CDR3 covers 16 residues.

The gene calls are TRBV27 and TRBJ2-2; TRBD2 matches at 13 bases. V shed 3 bases, J shed 5 bases, and the junction held 15 bases outside the gene matches. The germline V gene has CDR1 MNHEY and CDR2 SMNVEV (reference sequence). The CDR3 contains 20 residues. The CDR3 DNA sequence: TGTGCCAGCAGTTTTACCCTGAGGACTAGCGGGGGAACTTGGACCGGGGAGCTGTTTTTT. Translating gives CASSFTLRTSGGTWTGELFF.

This clonotype was detected only a few times. This chain links TRBV7-9 with TRBJ1-2; D is possibly TRBD1 (6 bases). The V end was cut by 5 bases, the J end by 5 bases, with 9 bases between. This CDR3 region has 12 residues. The germline V gene encodes CDR1 SEHNR and CDR2 FQNEAQ (reference sequence). DNA of the CDR3: TGTGCCAGCAGCACGGACAGATATGGCTACACCTTC. It encodes CASSTDRYGYTF.

This clonotype counts as medium-sized (0.01 to 0.1%). The chain employs TRBV20-1 and TRBJ2-3; a possible D gene is TRBD2 (5 bases). Trimming stripped 1 base from V and 8 bases from J, with 16 bases between. CDR3 size: 14 residues. Germline CDR1 reads DFQATT; CDR2 reads SNEGSKA (reference sequence). The CDR3 protein is CSARGKGSDATQYF. The CDR3 DNA follows: TGCAGTGCTAGAGGAAAGGGTAGCGACGCTACGCAGTATTTT.

Only a few counts were recorded for this clonotype. The J gene is TRBJ1-2, the V gene TRBV7-9; possibly TRBD1 for D (6 bases). Germline V gene sequence: CDR1 SEHNR, CDR2 FQNEAQ (reference sequence). Trimming took off 5 bases at V and 3 bases at J, with 19 bases between the two ends. This CDR3 contains 16 residues. For the CDR3, the DNA is TGTGCCAGCAGCACGGTCGGAGGGCGACAGGACTATGGCTACACCTTC. It specifies CASSTVGGRQDYGYTF.

V gene TRBV7-2 combines with J gene TRBJ2-1; 7 nucleotides match TRBD2. This CDR3 comprises 18 residues. Trimming removed 5 bases from V and 1 base from J; junction bases left unmatched: 14. Germline CDR1 SGHTA, CDR2 FQGNSA. This chain's CDR3 is CASSVGRGTPLSYNEQFF. In nucleotides, the CDR3 is TGTGCCAGCAGCGTGGGGCGGGGGACGCCCCTTTCCTACAATGAGCAGTTCTTC. Full variable domain (remainder filled in from reference TRBV7-2 and TRBJ2-1): GAGVSQSPSNKVTEKGKDVELRCDPISGHTALYWYRQSLGQGLEFLIYFQGNSAPDKSGLPSDRFSAERTGGSVSTLTIQRTQQEDSAVYLCASSVGRGTPLSYNEQFFGPGTRLTVL.

The chain carries TRBV5-5 and TRBJ1-1, with D hard to call. Germline lookup yields CDR1 SGHKS and CDR2 YYEKEE (reference sequence). V shed 1 base and J shed 0 bases, with 7 bases lying between them. This CDR3 has 14 amino acids. The CDR3, as DNA: TGTGCCAGCAGCTTGAAGGTGGTGAACACTGAAGCTTTCTTT. Translated, it gives CASSLKVVNTEAFF.

This rearrangement joins TRBV9 to TRBJ2-2, with 10 bases fitting TRBD1. Germline CDR1 is SGDLS and CDR2 is YYNGEE. The CDR3 covers 15 residues. Trimming took 3 bases from V and 5 from J; bases not matched to a gene: 4. The CDR3 loop reads CASSGDRGWTGELFF. Here the CDR3 DNA reads TGTGCCAGCAGCGGGGACAGGGGATGGACCGGGGAGCTGTTTTTT.

This clonotype came up a few times. J is TRBJ1-5 and V is TRBV6-1; D call uncertain. V was trimmed by 8 bases and J by 3 bases, leaving 11 bases between them. CDR1 is MNHNS, CDR2 SASEGT, per germline. This CDR3 has 13 residues. The CDR3 sequence: CASLGLDNQPQHF. In DNA form, the CDR3 reads TGTGCCAGCTTGGGTTTGGACAATCAGCCCCAGCATTTT.

V gene TRBV7-2 combines with J gene TRBJ1-6, with 9 bases lining up with TRBD1. Unmatched junction bases numbered 13, after V lost 1 base and J lost 9 bases. The CDR3 totals 18 residues. CDR1 is SGHTA and CDR2 is FQGNSA in the germline V gene. The CDR3 region has the DNA TGTGCCAGCAGCTTAGGCGGGGGACAGGGAGCCACAAGTTCACCCCTCCACTTT. Its translation is CASSLGGGQGATSSPLHF. The complete variable domain, with remaining parts taken from reference TRBV7-2 and TRBJ1-6, reads GAGVSQSPSNKVTEKGKDVELRCDPISGHTALYWYRQSLGQGLEFLIYFQGNSAPDKSGLPSDRFSAERTGGSVSTLTIQRTQQEDSAVYLCASSLGGGQGATSSPLHFGNGTRLTVT.